This T cell receptor (beta chain) was recorded in a study of blood T cell repertoires in COVID-19. Clinical history as reported by participants underpinned cohort assignment. What the recovered Cohort 3 donors had was two negative PCRs, clearance, or symptom resolution. From germline, CDR1 is MNHEY and CDR2 SVGAGI. J gave up 5 bases and V 0 bases, and 7 bases lay outside the gene matches. This CDR3 is built from 16 residues. Profiling relied on immunoSEQ multiplex PCR, and the TCRdb table lists in-frame clones only, not all of them. Of 250,000 to 350,000 clones in the sample, approximately 92% were seen once.

The sequenced sample was PBMCs or T cells enriched from blood (not recorded which). V is TRBV6-5 and J is TRBJ2-5, with TRBD2 matching 9 bases. This TCR was sampled from a woman aged 18-30 years who had recovered from COVID-19. CDR3 protein: CASSYSGRGGLETQYF. The CDR3 DNA reads as TGTGCCAGCAGTTACTCGGGGCGGGGGGGCCTCGAGACCCAGTACTTC.